Each of the 16 T cell receptor beta chains below was sequenced from the same sample in a study of naive and memory T cell subsets. The SP2 primer and nested alpha and beta constant region primers amplified ligated cDNA in four rounds. MiXCR, applied by TCRdb to the 5' RACE reads, yields one record per CDR3 protein. The table shows tens of thousands of distinct CDR3 sequences, with about 7.2% occurring only once. The library had UMIs added by 3' ligation of an oligonucleotide to TCR cDNA. These receptors all stem from a male donor in good health.

The gene calls are TRBV7-9 and TRBJ1-2, with 7 bases identical to TRBD1. The CDR3 totals 14 residues. V lost 4 bases, J lost 3 bases, and 5 bases stayed unmatched. The germline V gene encodes CDR1 SEHNR and CDR2 FQNEAQ (reference sequence). CDR3 bases: TGTGCCAGCAGCTCGCTCACAGGGGACTATGGCTACACCTTC. It translates to CASSSLTGDYGYTF.

This clonotype occurred many times. The V gene is TRBV5-1, the J gene TRBJ2-2, with D tentatively TRBD1 or TRBD2 (5 bases each). V lost 5 bases, J lost 6 bases, and 14 bases lay in between. CDR1 is SGHRS and CDR2 is YFSETQ in the germline V gene. This CDR3 comprises 14 residues. The CDR3 spells CASSTHEGSGELFF. CDR3 in DNA: TGCGCCAGCAGTACCCATGAGGGGTCCGGGGAGCTGTTTTTT.

At least ten counts were recorded for this clonotype. The V call is TRBV9, the J call TRBJ2-4; D perhaps matches TRBD2 (7 bases). CDR1 and CDR2 (germline): SGDLS, YYNGEE. The ends were cut back, 4 bases at V and 0 bases at J, with 14 bases in the middle. The CDR3 consists of 16 residues. As DNA, the CDR3 is TGTGCCAGCAGCCCCCTAGGGGGGGCAGCCAAAAACATTCAGTACTTC. It codes for CASSPLGGAAKNIQYF. Variable domain in full (rest from reference TRBV9 and TRBJ2-4): DSGVTQTPKHLITATGQRVTLRCSPRSGDLSVYWYQQSLDQGLQFLIQYYNGEERAKGNILERFSAQQFPDLHSELNLSSLELGDSALYFCASSPLGGAAKNIQYFGAGTRLSVL.

This sequence joins TRBV20-1 and TRBJ2-7, with D unclear. The CDR3 length is 16 residues. The germline gives CDR1 DFQATT, CDR2 SNEGSKA (reference sequence). V was shortened by 3 bases and J by 0 bases, with 18 bases between the two germline ends. CDR3 sequence: CSASLWSPTSSYEQYF. For the CDR3, the DNA is TGCAGTGCTAGTTTATGGAGCCCGACGAGCTCCTACGAGCAGTACTTC.

This clonotype showed up just a few times. J is TRBJ2-3 and V is TRBV5-5; D uncertain. Trimming shortened V by 6 bases and J by 4 bases, and 6 bases separated the two germline ends. Germline V lookup: CDR1 SGHKS, CDR2 YYEKEE (reference sequence). The length of the CDR3 is 11 residues. The CDR3 sequence: CASNTADTQYF. In DNA, the CDR3 is TGTGCCAGCAATACGGCAGATACGCAGTATTTT.

At least ten counts were recorded for this clonotype. The chain couples TRBV6-1 to TRBJ2-3, with D perhaps TRBD2 (7 bases). The CDR3 totals 16 residues. V was trimmed by 2 bases and J by 5 bases, leaving 17 bases between them. Germline-derived CDR1 and CDR2 are MNHNS and SASEGT. Here the CDR3 DNA reads TGTGCCAGCAGTGAATTTGGGGGGGCGGCACAAGATACGCAGTATTTT. Amino acid sequence: CASSEFGGAAQDTQYF.

This clonotype showed up just a few times. The chain employs TRBV7-9 and TRBJ2-2, with TRBD2 matching 11 bases. Germline lookup yields CDR1 SEHNR and CDR2 FQNEAQ (reference sequence). Germline trimming cut 4 bases from V and 4 bases from J; bases unmatched to any gene: 11. The CDR3 sequence is 18 residues long. CDR3: CASSSQTGLAVSTGELFF. The DNA of the CDR3 is TGTGCCAGCAGCTCCCAGACGGGACTAGCGGTTTCCACCGGGGAGCTGTTTTTT.

In its sample, this clonotype was seen many times. The CDR3 bases are TGCGCCAGCAGCCAGAGTCTCCACTCACAAGAGACCCAGTACTTC. This codes for CASSQSLHSQETQYF. This rearrangement joins TRBV4-1 to TRBJ2-5; D remains unclear. In germline, CDR1 is MGHRA, CDR2 YSYEKL. This CDR3 comprises 15 residues. Trimming removed 3 bases at V and 2 bases at J, with 13 bases between.

This clonotype appeared a few times. V usage is TRBV11-2 and J usage is TRBJ2-3; D not resolved. The CDR3 covers 13 residues. CDR1 and CDR2 (germline): SGHAT, FQNNGV. V shed 5 bases and J shed 2 bases, with 8 bases lying between them. The CDR3 spells CASSTYVTDTQYF. DNA of the CDR3: TGTGCCAGCAGCACATACGTCACAGATACGCAGTATTTT.

In its sample, this clonotype was seen a few times. In DNA form, the CDR3 reads TGTGCCAGCAGCCAAGGACTAGCGGGATTAGTAGGTACGCAGTATTTT. Its translation is CASSQGLAGLVGTQYF. The rearrangement uses TRBV4-2 and TRBJ2-3; 11 bases line up with TRBD2. There are 16 residues in the CDR3. J gave up 8 bases and V 1 base, and 8 bases lay outside the gene matches. Germline-derived CDR1 and CDR2 are LGHNA and YNFKEQ.

This clonotype was counted ten times or more. The V call is TRBV10-3, the J call TRBJ2-5, with D possibly matching TRBD2 (7 bases). The germline V gene encodes CDR1 ENHRY and CDR2 SYGVKD. This CDR3 is 14 amino acids long. Trimming took 7 bases from V and 4 from J, leaving 16 bases between them. CDR3 bases: TGTGCCATCAAGGCGGGGGCGGATGGAGAGACCCAGTACTTC. This codes for CAIKAGADGETQYF.

The chain carries TRBV7-9 and TRBJ2-3, with TRBD2 matching over 12 bases. Germline CDR1 SEHNR, CDR2 FQNEAQ (reference sequence). The CDR3 is made up of 16 amino acids. V lost 5 bases to trimming and J lost 6 bases; unmatched junction nucleotides: 9. The DNA of the CDR3 is TGTGCCAGCAGCCCGGGACTAGCGGGCCCTGGGGATACGCAGTATTTT. Amino acid sequence: CASSPGLAGPGDTQYF.

This clonotype was observed many times. The chain uses TRBV12-3 or TRBV12-4 and TRBJ1-5; the match to TRBD1 covers 10 bases. V dropped 4 bases and J dropped 5; count of bases not matched to a gene: 2. The CDR3 runs to 14 residues. The CDR3 loop is CASSYGQGDQPQHF. The CDR3 nucleotides read TGTGCCAGCAGTTACGGACAGGGGGATCAGCCCCAGCATTTT.

This clonotype came up many times. The chain recombines TRBV29-1 with TRBJ2-5, with 11 nucleotides matching TRBD2. With 3 bases clipped from V and 4 bases from J, the junction kept 7 bases outside the gene matches. Germline CDR1 and CDR2: SQVTM and ANQGSEA. The CDR3 covers 15 residues. The CDR3 DNA is TGCAGCGTTGATGGGCTGGGACTAGCGGCAGAGACCCAGTACTTC. Translated, it gives CSVDGLGLAAETQYF.

This clonotype was counted ten times or more. This rearrangement joins TRBV20-1 to TRBJ2-1; 12 bases map to TRBD2. Trimming cost V 6 bases and J 5 bases; bases outside gene matches: 23. CDR1 and CDR2 (germline): DFQATT, SNEGSKA (reference sequence). The CDR3 has 20 amino acids. CDR3 in amino acids: CSALRQAPGLAGPTNNEQFF. Here the CDR3 DNA reads TGCAGTGCCCTTAGACAGGCACCAGGACTAGCGGGGCCAACCAACAATGAGCAGTTCTTC.

This clonotype has a count of ten or more. The chain links TRBV5-1 to TRBJ2-7, with D unresolved. The CDR3 consists of 14 residues. Germline values: CDR1 SGHRS, CDR2 YFSETQ. V was clipped by 4 bases and J by 7 bases, with 18 bases between them. The CDR3 loop reads CASSPMGNIGEQYF. In DNA form, the CDR3 reads TGCGCCAGCAGCCCAATGGGGAATATTGGAGAGCAGTACTTC.